Listed below are T cell receptor beta chains from one sample, sequenced in a study of cytomegalovirus exposure and HLA in healthy donors. Assay used: immunoSEQ multiplex PCR; TCRdb lists only in-frame clones, some missing. Of more than 20,000 clones listed, 97% are singletons. Sequencing was performed on PBMCs. The receptor source for this set is a man aged 25-40 years in good health and CMV-seropositive. Both conserved end residues are part of each CDR3. Each record gives: J gene, D gene, V gene, CDR3 DNA, CDR3 protein. A D gene is named only where the DNA matches it firmly.

>TRBJ2-1|TRBD1|TRBV5-6
TGTGCCAGCAGCTTGGGACACAGGGGTAGGTCCTACAATGAGCAGTTCTTC
CASSLGHRGRSYNEQFF
>TRBJ2-3|TRBD1|TRBV29-1
TGCAGCGTTCTAGACAGGGTTAGCACAGATACGCAGTATTTT
CSVLDRVSTDTQYF
>TRBJ2-7|.|TRBV19
TGTGCCAGTAGTAAAAGTTTCAGCGTGTCCTACGAGCAGTACTTC
CASSKSFSVSYEQYF
>TRBJ1-3|.|TRBV25-1
TGTGCCAGCAGTCAAGGGGGCTCTGGAAACACCATATATTTT
CASSQGGSGNTIYF
>TRBJ2-7|.|TRBV28
TGTGCCAGCAGTGACATCTACGAGCAGTACTTC
CASSDIYEQYF
>TRBJ1-2|.|TRBV6-1
TGTGCCAGCGGGCTTGGTACAGGGTGGTATGGCTACACCTTC
CASGLGTGWYGYTF
>TRBJ2-5|TRBD2|TRBV5-1
TGCGCCAGCAGCTGGGGACTAGCGGGTTTGGAGACCCAGTACTTC
CASSWGLAGLETQYF
>TRBJ2-2|.|TRBV18
TGTGCCAGCTCTCCTCGTGGTGGAGGGGCCACTAGCACCGGGGAGCTGTTTTTT
CASSPRGGGATSTGELFF
>TRBJ2-1|.|TRBV19
TGTGCCAGTAGTTTAAACGGACGGGGTGAGCAGTTCTTC
CASSLNGRGEQFF
>TRBJ1-3|.|TRBV13
TGTGCCAGCAGCCCGTCGGGTATGGCGTCGATCTCTGGAAACACCATATATTTT
CASSPSGMASISGNTIYF
>TRBJ2-7|.|TRBV5-8
TGTGCCAGCAGCTTGTACCCTAGAAGCTACGAGCAGTACTTC
CASSLYPRSYEQYF
>TRBJ1-3|.|TRBV20-1
TGCAGTGCCGGAGCTGGAAACACCATATATTTT
CSAGAGNTIYF
>TRBJ2-5|.|TRBV11-2
TGTGCCAGCAGCCCACGACTAGGTGTCCTGTACCAAGAGACCCAGTACTTC
CASSPRLGVLYQETQYF